A single sample is the source of the 20 T cell receptor beta chains below, sequenced in a study of cytomegalovirus exposure and HLA in healthy donors. Amplification used 60 Vbeta primers and 13 Jbeta primers. Assay used: immunoSEQ multiplex PCR; TCRdb lists only in-frame clones, some missing. The table includes 180,000 or so clones, around 80% detected once. The specimen sequenced was PBMCs. Receptor source: a woman in her thirties in good health and CMV-seronegative.

The V call is TRBV6-1, the J call TRBJ2-3, with TRBD1 identical over 9 bases. After removal of 5 bases from V and 5 bases from J, the junction contained 5 bases not matched to a gene. CDR1 is MNHNS, CDR2 SASEGT, per germline. The CDR3 extends over 14 amino acids. In DNA, the CDR3 is TGTGCCAGCAGTCTGGGACAGGGTAGAGATACGCAGTATTTT. Protein sequence: CASSLGQGRDTQYF.

V and J are TRBV19 and TRBJ1-1; unclear D gene. Deletions cut 1 base from V and 1 base from J, with 7 bases between. The CDR3 runs 14 residues. Germline V gene data show CDR1 as LNHDA and CDR2 as SQIVND (reference sequence). CDR3 in DNA: TGTGCCAGTAGTATAGCAGGTAGGAACACTGAAGCTTTCTTT. This codes for CASSIAGRNTEAFF.

The V gene is TRBV11-2, the J gene TRBJ2-7; D uncertain. This CDR3 contains 13 residues. The germline V and J ends were trimmed by 1 base and 1 base, with 5 bases remaining between them. Germline V lookup: CDR1 SGHAT, CDR2 FQNNGV. This CDR3 is CASSLGVSYEQYF. Here the CDR3 DNA reads TGTGCCAGCAGCTTAGGTGTATCCTACGAGCAGTACTTC.

This clone was seen only a few times. CDR3: CASSVLAGRGDSPLHF. The CDR3, as DNA: TGTGCCAGCAGCGTATTGGCGGGGAGGGGAGATTCACCCCTCCACTTT. The chain couples TRBV9 to TRBJ1-6; a possible D gene is TRBD1 (5 bases). CDR3 length equals 16 residues. Germline values: CDR1 SGDLS, CDR2 YYNGEE. V was cut by 1 base and J by 8 bases, with 16 bases left in between. Looking up the rest from reference TRBV9 and TRBJ1-6 gives the full variable domain: DSGVTQTPKHLITATGQRVTLRCSPRSGDLSVYWYQQSLDQGLQFLIQYYNGEERAKGNILERFSAQQFPDLHSELNLSSLELGDSALYFCASSVLAGRGDSPLHFGNGTRLTVT.

The chain recombines TRBV7-9 with TRBJ1-1; maybe TRBD1 (6 bases). The germline gives CDR1 SEHNR, CDR2 FQNEAQ (reference sequence). Trimming removed 1 base at V and 9 bases at J, with 12 bases between. This CDR3 region has 13 residues. The CDR3 sequence: CASSLDGQFQAFF. The CDR3 DNA reads as TGTGCCAGCAGCTTAGATGGACAGTTCCAAGCTTTCTTT. Together with reference TRBV7-9 and TRBJ1-1, the CDR3 gives the full variable domain: DTGVSQNPRHKITKRGQNVTFRCDPISEHNRLYWYRQTLGQGPEFLTYFQNEAQLEKSRLLSDRFSAERPKGSFSTLEIQRTEQGDSAMYLCASSLDGQFQAFFGQGTRLTVV.

This sequence joins TRBV5-1 and TRBJ1-2, with D possibly TRBD1 on 6 matching bases. From germline, CDR1 is SGHRS and CDR2 YFSETQ. CDR3 length: 14 amino acids. Deletions cut 0 bases from V and 6 bases from J, with 12 bases between. CDR3 nucleotides: TGCGCCAGCAGCTTGGCCGGTTCAGGGGATGGCTACACCTTC. Protein: CASSLAGSGDGYTF.

The CDR3 loop is CASSQQDNSYEQYF. For the CDR3, the DNA is TGCGCCAGCAGCCAACAGGACAACTCCTACGAGCAGTACTTC. This chain connects TRBV4-1 to TRBJ2-7, with D perhaps matching TRBD1 (5 bases). The CDR3 runs 14 residues. Trimming took 2 bases from V and 0 from J, leaving 8 bases between them. The germline V gene encodes CDR1 MGHRA and CDR2 YSYEKL.

This chain joins TRBV5-1 and TRBJ2-7, with 7 positions matching TRBD1. The V and J ends lost 5 bases and 2 bases, in that order; junction bases with no gene match: 7. This CDR3 has 14 residues. CDR1 is SGHRS, CDR2 YFSETQ, per germline. In DNA form, the CDR3 reads TGCGCCAGCAGAGTGACGGGACAGACCTACGAGCAGTACTTC. Translating it yields CASRVTGQTYEQYF.

The V gene is TRBV9, the J gene TRBJ1-1, with D perhaps TRBD1 (5 bases). The CDR3 spans 15 residues. V gave up 7 bases and J gave up 0 bases, with 16 bases separating them. CDR1 SGDLS and CDR2 YYNGEE come from the germline V gene. Written as DNA, the CDR3 is TGTGCCAGCGCCAAAACTCAGGGTCTGAACACTGAAGCTTTCTTT. Its translation is CASAKTQGLNTEAFF.

This clone is a singleton in its sample. The V and J genes are TRBV30 and TRBJ2-3; D not resolved. The CDR3 length is 14 residues. The V and J ends lost 0 bases and 3 bases respectively, with 10 bases between them. From germline, CDR1 is GTSNPN and CDR2 SVGIG (reference sequence). Written as DNA, the CDR3 is TGTGCCTGGAGTGTAGCAGGTCGAACAGATACGCAGTATTTT. Encoded protein: CAWSVAGRTDTQYF. Full variable domain (missing parts from reference TRBV30 and TRBJ2-3): SQTIHQWPATLVQPVGSPLSLECTVEGTSNPNLYWYRQAAGRGLQLLFYSVGIGQISSEVPQNLSASRPQDRQFILSSKKLLLSDSGFYLCAWSVAGRTDTQYFGPGTRLTVL.

The chain employs TRBV30 and TRBJ2-7, with 10 bases fitting TRBD1. This CDR3 has 13 amino acids. The germline CDR1 and CDR2 sequences are GTSNPN and SVGIG (reference sequence). J lost 7 bases, V lost 3 bases, and 6 bases had no gene match. This CDR3 is CAWRRQGAGEQYF. CDR3 coding DNA: TGTGCCTGGAGGCGACAGGGGGCGGGGGAGCAGTACTTC.

The CDR3 protein is CAWSEDSNYGYTF. The CDR3 DNA sequence: TGTGCCTGGAGTGAGGACAGTAACTATGGCTACACCTTC. The chain carries TRBV30 and TRBJ1-2; a weak D match, TRBD1 (6 bases). The CDR3 is 13 residues long. CDR1 is GTSNPN, CDR2 SVGIG, per germline (reference sequence). V was trimmed by 1 base and J by 1 base, leaving 7 bases between them.

The rearrangement links TRBV7-6 to TRBJ1-2, with D unclear. Trimming pared 5 bases from V and 1 base from J, leaving 8 bases between. The length of the CDR3 is 13 residues. Germline V gene lookup returns CDR1 SGHVS and CDR2 FNYEAQ. As DNA, the CDR3 is TGTGCCAGCAGCCCAGGCGATAACTATGGCTACACCTTC. It specifies CASSPGDNYGYTF.

The V call is TRBV4-3, the J call TRBJ2-7, with 8 bases matching TRBD1. There are 16 residues in the CDR3. After removal of 1 base from V and 4 bases from J, the junction contained 9 bases not matched to a gene. Germline CDR1 LGHNA, CDR2 YSLEER. The CDR3 DNA is TGCGCCAGCAGCCAAGGGGCCGGACAGGGATTATACGAGCAGTACTTC. Its translation is CASSQGAGQGLYEQYF.

This clone was observed a few times. V is TRBV4-2 and J is TRBJ2-1; 10 bases fit TRBD1. There are 14 residues in the CDR3. Unmatched junction bases numbered 1, after V lost 1 base and J lost 7 bases. Germline V gives CDR1 LGHNA, CDR2 YNFKEQ. The CDR3 region is CASSQGTGGNEQFF. In nucleotides, the CDR3 is TGTGCCAGCAGCCAAGGGACAGGGGGGAATGAGCAGTTCTTC.

Concerning this clone itself: The germline gene is not matched at one end of the junction; a read error may be the cause. This chain joins TRBV19 and TRBJ2-2, with D perhaps matching TRBD2 (6 bases). The CDR3 is 14 residues long. Germline V lookup: CDR1 LNHDA, CDR2 SQIVND (reference sequence). The CDR3 region has the DNA TGTGCCAGTAGTATTGCGGGGAACGCCGGGGAGCTGTTTTTT. This encodes CASSIAGNAGELFF. The full variable domain, with the rest looked up from reference TRBV19 and TRBJ2-2, is DGGITQSPKYLFRKEGQNVTLSCEQNLNHDAMYWYRQDPGQGLRLIYYSQIVNDFQKGDIAEGYSVSREKKESFPLTVTSAQKNPTAFYLCASSIAGNAGELFFGEGSRLTVL.

The chain combines TRBV5-8 with TRBJ2-7; the D is unclear. The CDR3 runs 13 residues. Germline V gene data show CDR1 as SGHTS and CDR2 as YDEGEE. Trimming stripped 0 bases from V and 2 bases from J, with 6 bases between. The CDR3 loop reads CASSLDLAYEQYF. The CDR3 nucleotides are TGTGCCAGCAGCTTGGACTTAGCCTACGAGCAGTACTTC.

In this sample, this clone turned up a few times. This sequence joins TRBV14 and TRBJ2-4; 9 bases match TRBD1. There are 14 residues in the CDR3. Germline V CDR1 and CDR2: SGHDN, FVKESK. The V segment lost 4 bases and the J segment 12 bases; nucleotides outside the gene matches: 10. The CDR3 reads CASSRNTGTGPQYF. The CDR3, as DNA: TGTGCCAGCAGCCGTAATACCGGGACAGGGCCTCAGTACTTC.

V usage is TRBV5-1 and J usage is TRBJ1-2, with TRBD1 matching 11 bases. J lost 4 bases, V lost 3 bases, and 8 bases had no gene match. In germline, CDR1 is SGHRS, CDR2 YFSETQ. The CDR3 has 16 amino acids. CDR3 loop: CASSWGTGGVGYGYTF. CDR3 coding DNA: TGCGCCAGCAGCTGGGGGACAGGGGGTGTGGGCTATGGCTACACCTTC.

This chain uses TRBV11-3 with TRBJ2-7; TRBD1 is a possible D gene (6 bases). CDR1 is SGHNT, CDR2 YENEEA, per germline. V was cut by 5 bases and J by 4 bases, with 18 bases left in between. This CDR3 comprises 15 residues. CDR3 amino acids: CASSNYRDMVYEQYF. The CDR3 nucleotides read TGTGCCAGCAGCAACTACCGGGACATGGTATACGAGCAGTACTTC.